What follows describes a single T cell receptor (beta chain). The data derive from a study of blood T cell repertoires in COVID-19. Assay: immunoSEQ multiplex PCR; the TCRdb copy retains only in-frame clones and omits some. The sample lists 180,000 or so clones, about 70% occurring once. Sequencing input: peripheral blood. The sequence came from a woman aged 45 to 65 with active or convalescent COVID-19.

DNA of the CDR3: TGTGCCAGCAGCTTAGATGGGACAGAGCTCACTCATACGCAGTATTTT. This codes for CASSLDGTELTHTQYF. The chain is built from TRBV11-3 and TRBJ2-3; 7 bases match TRBD1. Trimming cost V 0 bases and J 7 bases; bases outside gene matches: 10. Germline CDR1 SGHNT, CDR2 YENEEA. The CDR3 is 16 residues long.